This passage covers 26 T cell receptor beta chains from one sample sequenced in a study of regulatory T cells in long-lasting Graves disease. Time point meaning: newly diagnosed GD, antithyroid drugs for less than 3 months. Scientists built the TCR library using RNA that was extracted from PBMCs. TCR beta libraries were built with iRepertoire HTBI primers and Arm-PCR of CDR3 regions. One entry per CDR3 protein, called by TCRdb with MiXCR from the multiplex PCR reads. This sample has 450,000 to 650,000 distinct CDR3 sequences; around 15% occur once, and the top ten carry roughly 25%. This sample was shared with a second study, whose subject was T cells in Graves' hyperthyroidism and ophthalmopathy.

Sequenced material: peripheral blood mononuclear cells (PBMCs), taken at new diagnosis, from a patient treated with antithyroid drugs. Receptor source: a woman aged 35-60 years with Graves disease.

The chain links TRBV12-3 or TRBV12-4 to TRBJ1-1; D gene ambiguous. The CDR3 has 16 residues. The V and J ends lost 7 bases and 2 bases respectively, with 20 bases between them. The CDR3 loop reads CASKKGYNILNTEAFF. In DNA, the CDR3 is TGTGCCAGCAAGAAGGGATATAACATACTCAACACTGAAGCTTTCTTT.

This clonotype has ten or more counts. V is TRBV6-1 and J is TRBJ1-2; D not resolved. Germline V lookup: CDR1 MNHNS, CDR2 SASEGT. The CDR3 is made up of 12 amino acids. V was trimmed by 0 bases and J by 4 bases, leaving 3 bases between them. CDR3 in amino acids: CASSEASYGYTF. The CDR3 nucleotides read TGTGCCAGCAGTGAAGCGTCCTATGGCTACACCTTC.

The sample holds many counts of this clonotype. This rearrangement joins TRBV3-1 to TRBJ1-6; weak D call: TRBD1 (6 bases). The ends were cut back, 8 bases at V and 8 bases at J, with 13 bases in the middle. CDR1 and CDR2 (germline): LGHDT, YNNKEL (reference sequence). The CDR3 totals 13 residues. The CDR3 DNA reads TGTGCCAGCGGCCGGGACACTTATTCACCCCTCCACTTT. Translated, it gives CASGRDTYSPLHF.

This clonotype was observed a few times. V is TRBV30 and J is TRBJ1-2; a weak D match, TRBD1 (6 bases). The germline V and J ends were trimmed by 2 bases and 5 bases, with 27 bases remaining between them. Germline V gene data show CDR1 as GTSNPN and CDR2 as SVGIG (reference sequence). This CDR3 comprises 18 residues. CDR3 nucleotides: TGTGCCTGGAGTACCCTGTCCGGTACAGGGAGAGGGGGTTATGGCTACACCTTC. It codes for CAWSTLSGTGRGGYGYTF.

This clonotype was detected a few times. This rearrangement joins TRBV30 to TRBJ1-3, with D unresolved. The V gene's germline CDR1 is GTSNPN and CDR2 SVGIG (reference sequence). The CDR3 has 14 residues. Trimming stripped 2 bases from V and 0 bases from J, with 8 bases between. The CDR3 loop is CAWSSSSSGNTIYF. DNA for the CDR3: TGTGCCTGGAGTAGCTCGAGCTCTGGAAACACCATATATTTT.

The table lists this clonotype with many counts. The V call is TRBV28, the J call TRBJ2-7, with 9 bases lining up with TRBD1. The CDR3 loop spans 13 amino acids. Germline CDR1 MDHEN, CDR2 SYDVKM. Trimming cost V 6 bases and J 5 bases; bases outside gene matches: 5. For the CDR3, the DNA is TGTGCCAGCAGAGAAACAGGGGGCCACGAGCAGTACTTC. This translates into CASRETGGHEQYF.

The chain carries TRBV20-1 and TRBJ2-7; tentative D call: TRBD1 (6 bases). Trimming removed 4 bases at V and 7 bases at J, with 17 bases between. The CDR3 spans 13 residues. Germline values: CDR1 DFQATT, CDR2 SNEGSKA (reference sequence). Written as DNA, the CDR3 is TGCAGTGCTATTAGGACAGATCGTGGGGAGCAGTACTTC. It translates to CSAIRTDRGEQYF.

The rearrangement joins TRBV19 to TRBJ2-7; TRBD1 aligns across 7 bases. CDR3 length: 16 amino acids. Germline assignment: CDR1 LNHDA and CDR2 SQIVND (reference sequence). V gave up 3 bases and J gave up 0 bases; unmatched junction bases: 8. CDR3 region: CASSIRRDSNSYEQYF. The CDR3 nucleotides are TGTGCCAGTAGTATTCGCCGGGACAGCAACTCCTACGAGCAGTACTTC.

The chain employs TRBV5-6 and TRBJ2-1, with a tentative D call TRBD1 (6 bases). This CDR3 spans 15 amino acids. Germline V gene lookup returns CDR1 SGHDT and CDR2 YYEEEE. Trimming removed 1 base at V and 7 bases at J, with 15 bases between. CDR3 DNA sequence: TGTGCCAGCAGCTTGACAGGGCTCCCTAGGAATGAGCAGTTCTTC. Its protein product is CASSLTGLPRNEQFF.

The rearrangement joins TRBV24-1 to TRBJ2-5; TRBD2 matches 13 bases. The CDR3 runs 17 residues. Germline V gives CDR1 KGHDR, CDR2 SFDVKD. V lost 4 bases and J lost 5; bases outside the gene matches: 9. The CDR3 region has the DNA TGTGCCACCAGTGACCCCGGGACTAGCGGGGTCGCGGAGACCCAGTACTTC. Translated, it gives CATSDPGTSGVAETQYF.

The table lists this clonotype with a few counts. V usage is TRBV10-3 and J usage is TRBJ2-3, with D tentatively TRBD1 or TRBD2 (5 bases each). Germline values: CDR1 ENHRY, CDR2 SYGVKD. CDR3 length: 14 residues. V lost 6 bases, J lost 5 bases, and 15 bases lay in between. The CDR3 loop is CAIRGRDLGDTQYF. CDR3 in DNA: TGTGCCATCAGGGGCCGGGACCTAGGAGATACGCAGTATTTT.

This clonotype was seen a few times. The V call is TRBV20-1, the J call TRBJ2-5; 7 bases align to TRBD2. The ends lost 0 bases at V and 4 bases at J; junction bases unmatched: 2. CDR1 is DFQATT and CDR2 is SNEGSKA in the germline V gene (reference sequence). The CDR3 is 13 residues long. This chain's CDR3 is CSARETGGETQYF. The CDR3 nucleotides are TGCAGTGCTAGAGAAACGGGGGGAGAGACCCAGTACTTC.

The chain is built from TRBV7-9 and TRBJ1-3; perhaps TRBD1 as D (6 bases). The CDR3 has 20 amino acids. CDR1 is SEHNR, CDR2 FQNEAQ, per germline (reference sequence). Trimming removed 4 bases at V and 1 base at J, with 26 bases between. CDR3 protein: CASSSDRDTGRFLSGNTIYF. The CDR3 DNA reads TGTGCCAGCAGCTCCGACCGGGACACAGGAAGGTTTTTGTCTGGAAACACCATATATTTT.

In this sample, this clonotype turned up a few times. The genes are TRBV3-1 and TRBJ1-1, with D uncertain. V lost 4 bases and J 4 bases, leaving 25 bases between the germline ends. The CDR3 has 18 residues. CDR1 is LGHDT, CDR2 YNNKEL, per germline (reference sequence). The CDR3 bases are TGTGCCAGCAGCCCTCGTGGGGTGCGATATTCTCGAGGCACTGAAGCTTTCTTT. Amino acids: CASSPRGVRYSRGTEAFF.

The chain couples TRBV4-1 to TRBJ2-2; D might be TRBD2 (7 bases). V lost 8 bases and J lost 5, with 21 bases in between. CDR1 and CDR2 from the germline V gene are MGHRA and YSYEKL. This CDR3 has 16 amino acids. CDR3 in DNA: TGCGCCAGCTCCTGGGGGCAGGGAGGGTTGACCGGGGAGCTGTTTTTT. Translation: CASSWGQGGLTGELFF.

This clonotype showed up many times. V is TRBV4-2 and J is TRBJ2-2; 7 nucleotides line up with TRBD1. The CDR3 runs 13 residues. Looked up from germline, CDR1 is LGHNA and CDR2 is YNFKEQ. V lost 6 bases and J lost 6; bases outside the gene matches: 4. Written as DNA, the CDR3 is TGTGCCAGCAGTCGACAGGGATCCGGGGAGCTGTTTTTT. Its translation is CASSRQGSGELFF.

Ten or more counts support this clonotype. The rearrangement joins TRBV12-3 or TRBV12-4 to TRBJ1-1; D is perhaps TRBD1 (5 bases). This CDR3 region has 14 residues. V was cut by 6 bases and J by 4 bases, with 15 bases left in between. Here the CDR3 DNA reads TGTGCCAGCAGGGGGGAAACGGGAGGCACTGAAGCTTTCTTT. Translating gives CASRGETGGTEAFF.

This chain joins TRBV11-1 and TRBJ1-5, with unresolved D. CDR3 length: 14 residues. V was trimmed by 6 bases and J by 6 bases, leaving 15 bases between them. The germline gives CDR1 SGHAT, CDR2 FQDESV (reference sequence). The CDR3 sequence is CASSERAVGQPQHF. CDR3 nucleotides: TGTGCCAGCAGTGAAAGGGCAGTAGGTCAGCCCCAGCATTTT.

V is TRBV28 and J is TRBJ2-7, with D unclear. CDR3 size: 12 residues. V was shortened by 6 bases and J by 3 bases, with 9 bases between the two germline ends. CDR1 is MDHEN, CDR2 SYDVKM, per germline. The CDR3 here is CASRARVYEQYF. In nucleotides, the CDR3 is TGTGCCAGCAGGGCTAGGGTCTACGAGCAGTACTTC.

This clonotype was seen repeatedly, ten times or more. The gene calls are TRBV7-2 and TRBJ2-1, with 7 bases fitting TRBD1. The length of the CDR3 is 15 residues. Germline V gene data show CDR1 as SGHTA and CDR2 as FQGNSA. V lost 5 bases, J lost 6 bases, and 10 bases stayed unmatched. The CDR3 DNA is TGTGCCAGCAGCCGAACAGGGGTTACAGGCAATGAGCAGTTCTTC. Residues: CASSRTGVTGNEQFF.

This chain links TRBV19 with TRBJ1-1; D is unclear. This CDR3 region has 13 residues. V lost 3 bases, J lost 4 bases, and 9 bases lay in between. Germline V gives CDR1 LNHDA, CDR2 SQIVND (reference sequence). As DNA, the CDR3 is TGTGCCAGTAGTATGTGGGAGGGCACTGAAGCTTTCTTT. It codes for CASSMWEGTEAFF.

This clonotype was detected many times. The CDR3: CASSLGYRNTEAFF. CDR3 DNA sequence: TGTGCCAGCAGTTTAGGGTATAGGAACACTGAAGCTTTCTTT. This sequence joins TRBV27 and TRBJ1-1, with D hard to call. Germline assignment: CDR1 MNHEY and CDR2 SMNVEV (reference sequence). Trimming left V 2 bases short and J 1 base short, with 8 bases between. The CDR3 runs 14 residues.

This clonotype was counted only a few times. The CDR3 sequence is CATSTLQSRDKNIQYF. CDR3 coding DNA: TGTGCCACCAGCACCCTCCAGAGCAGGGACAAAAACATTCAGTACTTC. V and J are TRBV15 and TRBJ2-4; tentatively, D is TRBD1 (5 bases). Trimming removed 4 bases from V and 3 bases from J, with 16 bases in between. CDR3 length: 16 amino acids. Looked up from germline, CDR1 is LNHNV and CDR2 is YYDKDF (reference sequence).

This clonotype was observed at least ten times. The chain uses TRBV5-1 and TRBJ1-5, with 7 nucleotides matching TRBD1. Germline trimming cut 3 bases from V and 1 base from J; bases unmatched to any gene: 4. The CDR3 covers 15 residues. From germline, CDR1 is SGHRS and CDR2 YFSETQ. The CDR3 DNA reads TGCGCCAGCAGCTCTTGGGACAGCAGCAATCAGCCCCAGCATTTT. This sequence encodes CASSSWDSSNQPQHF. The full variable domain, completed using reference TRBV5-1 and TRBJ1-5, is KAGVTQTPRYLIKTRGQQVTLSCSPISGHRSVSWYQQTPGQGLQFLFEYFSETQRNKGNFPGRFSGRQFSNSRSEMNVSTLELGDSALYLCASSSWDSSNQPQHFGDGTRLSIL.

In this sample, this clonotype turned up many times. The chain combines TRBV6-2 or TRBV6-3 with TRBJ2-2; D remains ambiguous. Trimming cost V 2 bases and J 4 bases, with 8 bases left between them. The CDR3 is 14 amino acids. The germline gives CDR1 MNHEY, CDR2 SVGEGT. As DNA, the CDR3 is TGTGCCAGCAGTTACGGTGTAGCCACCGGGGAGCTGTTTTTT. This gives the protein CASSYGVATGELFF.

Ten or more counts support this clonotype. This chain connects TRBV12-3 or TRBV12-4 to TRBJ2-1; 7 bases fit TRBD1. V shed 6 bases, J shed 0 bases, and the junction held 11 bases outside the gene matches. The CDR3 length is 17 residues. The CDR3 is CASRPDRVSSSYNEQFF. CDR3 DNA: TGTGCCAGCAGACCCGACAGGGTTTCCAGCTCCTACAATGAGCAGTTCTTC.